The rows below give T cell receptor beta chains drawn from one sample of a study of ipilimumab plus nivolumab after autologous stem cell transplantation. Clones were sequenced by immunoSEQ multiplex PCR, and TCRdb holds only the in-frame ones, with some missing. The table lists some 9,300 clones, 60% to 80% of them singletons, with over 15% in the top ten. This material consisted of PBMCs, taken in a trial of ipilimumab plus nivolumab as post-transplant consolidation. These TCRs come from a female donor with multiple myeloma. The CDR3 runs from the conserved cysteine through the conserved F or W. The order of the fields is clone size, J gene, V gene, D gene, CDR3 DNA, CDR3 protein. A D gene is named only where the DNA matches it firmly. Where a row states a size, it is once, few, many or the class of an expanded clone; other rows omit it.

size: .; J: TRBJ2-5; V: TRBV5-1; D: .; DNA: TGCGCCAGCAGCTTGGGTTCCCACGGGGGCTGGGAGACCCAGTACTTC; CDR3: CASSLGSHGGWETQYF
size: few; J: TRBJ2-5; V: TRBV4-3; D: TRBD1; DNA: TGCGCCAGCAGTCAAACCGGGACAGGGAGAGAGACCCAGTACTTC; CDR3: CASSQTGTGRETQYF
size: few; J: TRBJ1-5; V: TRBV11-1; D: .; DNA: TGTGCCAGCAGCTCAACAGGGATAGGGACCCAGCATTTT; CDR3: CASSSTGIGTQHF
size: .; J: TRBJ1-2; V: TRBV5-6; D: .; DNA: TGTGCCAGCAGCTTGGATGTAAGGGACCCCAGGGCTAACTATGGCTACACCTTC; CDR3: CASSLDVRDPRANYGYTF
size: .; J: TRBJ1-3; V: TRBV6-1; D: TRBD1; DNA: TGTGCCAGCAGCCGAAACAGGGGCACTGGAAACACCATATATTTT; CDR3: CASSRNRGTGNTIYF
size: few; J: TRBJ2-1; V: TRBV4-3; D: TRBD2; DNA: TGCGCCAGCAGCCAAGAAAGGGGCGGGAGTTTTTACAATGAGCAGTTCTTC; CDR3: CASSQERGGSFYNEQFF
size: few; J: TRBJ2-1; V: TRBV28; D: .; DNA: TGTGCCAGCACCCCTCTCCGGGGAAAGCAGTTCTTC; CDR3: CASTPLRGKQFF
size: .; J: TRBJ2-2; V: TRBV19; D: TRBD2; DNA: TGTGCCAGTAGTATTTTCGGACTAGCGGCTGCGAACACCGGGGAGCTGTTTTTT; CDR3: CASSIFGLAAANTGELFF
size: .; J: TRBJ2-3; V: TRBV7-8; D: .; DNA: TGTGCCAGCGGCGGTACGACAGCGGTGGATACGCAGTATTTT; CDR3: CASGGTTAVDTQYF
size: .; J: TRBJ1-5; V: TRBV19; D: .; DNA: TGTGCCAGTAGTCTCAGGGGCGGGGATCAGCCCCAGCATTTT; CDR3: CASSLRGGDQPQHF
size: .; J: TRBJ2-2; V: TRBV5-1; D: TRBD2; DNA: TGCGCCAGCAGCTTTGGAGCGGGAACGAACACCGGGGAGCTGTTTTTT; CDR3: CASSFGAGTNTGELFF
size: few; J: TRBJ2-7; V: TRBV2; D: .; DNA: TGTGCCAGCAGTGAAGCAAATTACGAGCAGTACTTC; CDR3: CASSEANYEQYF
size: .; J: TRBJ2-1; V: TRBV18; D: TRBD1; DNA: TGTGCCAGCTCGCCTCGGACAGGGACTCTCCATGAGCAGTTCTTC; CDR3: CASSPRTGTLHEQFF
size: .; J: TRBJ2-7; V: TRBV6-5; D: .; DNA: TGTGCCAGCAGCCCGGGGGGGACAGGGAGGTACGAGCAGTACTTC; CDR3: CASSPGGTGRYEQYF
size: few; J: TRBJ2-7; V: TRBV10-1; D: TRBD2; DNA: TGCGCCAGCCCGGGACTAGCGGGGCCATACCACTACGAGCAGTACTTC; CDR3: CASPGLAGPYHYEQYF
size: .; J: TRBJ2-1; V: TRBV5-1; D: .; DNA: TGCGCCAGCAGTTACAAGGGGACTGACCCCTACAATGAGCAGTTCTTC; CDR3: CASSYKGTDPYNEQFF
size: medium-sized; J: TRBJ2-1; V: TRBV4-3; D: TRBD2; DNA: TGCGCCAGCAGCCTTCGACTAGCCCGAGAGTCGAATGAGCAGTTCTTC; CDR3: CASSLRLARESNEQFF
size: .; J: TRBJ1-1; V: TRBV19; D: .; DNA: TGTGCCAGTAGGGATTCCAGGGTTGCCCCTACTGAAGCTTTCTTT; CDR3: CASRDSRVAPTEAFF
size: .; J: TRBJ2-7; V: TRBV10-1; D: TRBD2; DNA: TGCGCCAGCAGTGGAGGGACTAACTACGAGCAGTACTTC; CDR3: CASSGGTNYEQYF
size: .; J: TRBJ1-3; V: TRBV2; D: TRBD1; DNA: TGTGCCGCAGGCGGGGGGACAGGGTATTTGACTGGAAACACCATATATTTT; CDR3: CAAGGGTGYLTGNTIYF
size: .; J: TRBJ2-7; V: TRBV19; D: TRBD1; DNA: TGTGCCAGTAGTAGACAGGGTTTCTCCTACGAGCAGTACTTC; CDR3: CASSRQGFSYEQYF
size: .; J: TRBJ2-7; V: TRBV9; D: TRBD1; DNA: TGTGCCAGCAGCGCCGGGACAGGGGTCTACGAGCAGTACTTC; CDR3: CASSAGTGVYEQYF
size: .; J: TRBJ1-5; V: TRBV7-9; D: .; DNA: TGTGCCAGCACCCGGAACAGGAATCAGCCCCAGCATTTT; CDR3: CASTRNRNQPQHF
size: few; J: TRBJ1-2; V: TRBV28; D: .; DNA: TGTGCCAGCAGTGACTCCGGGACCCGGGACTATGGCTACACCTTC; CDR3: CASSDSGTRDYGYTF
size: .; J: TRBJ1-2; V: TRBV28; D: TRBD1; DNA: TGTGCCAGCAGTTTTTCGGACAGGCGAGTGGGCGGCTACACCTTC; CDR3: CASSFSDRRVGGYTF
size: .; J: TRBJ2-7; V: TRBV28; D: .; DNA: TGTGCCAGCAGTCACGGGACAACCCCGGACGAGCAGTACTTC; CDR3: CASSHGTTPDEQYF
size: .; J: TRBJ2-7; V: TRBV5-4; D: TRBD2; DNA: TGTGCCAGCAGCCAGGCCAGTCTAGCGGACTACGAGCAGTACTTC; CDR3: CASSQASLADYEQYF
size: .; J: TRBJ1-3; V: TRBV7-2; D: .; DNA: TGTGCCAGCAGCTTCACTCAGGGGTGGGGAAACACCATATATTTT; CDR3: CASSFTQGWGNTIYF
size: .; J: TRBJ1-1; V: TRBV9; D: TRBD1; DNA: TGTGCCAGCAACAGGGGTGCGAACACTGAAGCTTTCTTT; CDR3: CASNRGANTEAFF
size: .; J: TRBJ2-1; V: TRBV5-1; D: .; DNA: TGCGCCAGCTGCTTGATCGGGACGGATTACAATGAGCAGTTCTTC; CDR3: CASCLIGTDYNEQFF
size: .; J: TRBJ2-1; V: TRBV5-6; D: .; DNA: TGTGCCAGCAGCTTGGTGGGGCCCGAGCAGTTCTTC; CDR3: CASSLVGPEQFF
size: medium-sized; J: TRBJ1-5; V: TRBV6-1; D: TRBD1; DNA: TGTGCCAGCAGTGATTACAGGGGGCAACAGCCCCAGCATTTT; CDR3: CASSDYRGQQPQHF
size: few; J: TRBJ1-1; V: TRBV11-1; D: TRBD1; DNA: TGTGCCACTCAGCCAGGGACAGAGAGCACTGAAGCTTTCTTT; CDR3: CATQPGTESTEAFF
size: .; J: TRBJ2-2; V: TRBV27; D: TRBD1; DNA: TGTGCCAGCAGTCCTAGACAGGGTTCCGGGGAGCTGTTTTTT; CDR3: CASSPRQGSGELFF
size: .; J: TRBJ1-5; V: TRBV6-4; D: TRBD1; DNA: TGTGCCAGCAGCGTGGACAGGGATCAGCCCCAGCATTTT; CDR3: CASSVDRDQPQHF
size: .; J: TRBJ2-6; V: TRBV6-4; D: .; DNA: TGTGCCAGCAGTGACGAGGAGAGCTCTGGGGCCAACGTCCTGACTTTC; CDR3: CASSDEESSGANVLTF
size: .; J: TRBJ2-5; V: TRBV19; D: .; DNA: TGTGCCAGTAGTCTTTCCCATGTCGGGAGCCCTTCAGAGACCCAGTACTTC; CDR3: CASSLSHVGSPSETQYF
size: few; J: TRBJ2-7; V: TRBV4-1; D: .; DNA: TGCGCCAGCAGCCAAGCGAAAGAAGCGGCGGAGAAGTTATTC; CDR3: CASSQAKEAAEKLF
size: .; J: TRBJ2-7; V: TRBV5-4; D: .; DNA: TGTGCCAGCAGCTTTGGACGGGCCTACGAGCAGTACTTC; CDR3: CASSFGRAYEQYF
size: medium-sized; J: TRBJ2-3; V: TRBV7-2; D: TRBD1; DNA: TGTGCCAGCAGCCAACAGGGGATCAGCACAGATACGCAGTATTTT; CDR3: CASSQQGISTDTQYF
size: few; J: TRBJ2-1; V: TRBV6-5; D: TRBD2; DNA: TGTGCCAGCAATAGTGCGGGAGCCTACAATGAGCAGTTCTTC; CDR3: CASNSAGAYNEQFF
size: few; J: TRBJ2-2; V: TRBV7-2; D: .; DNA: TGTGCCAGCAGCTTACAGCGGGCGAACACCGGGGAGCTGTTTTTT; CDR3: CASSLQRANTGELFF
size: .; J: TRBJ2-5; V: TRBV19; D: .; DNA: TGTGCCACCACCGCCGGGTACCAAGAGACCCAGTACTTC; CDR3: CATTAGYQETQYF
size: once; J: TRBJ1-2; V: TRBV28; D: .; DNA: TGTGCCAGCAGTCCCCGAGGGTTTCTTATCTGGGGCTACACCTTC; CDR3: CASSPRGFLIWGYTF
size: .; J: TRBJ2-7; V: TRBV18; D: .; DNA: TGTGCCAGCTCACGTCGGACAGATGACGAGCAGTACTTC; CDR3: CASSRRTDDEQYF
size: .; J: TRBJ2-7; V: TRBV5-4; D: .; DNA: TGTGCCAGCACCCCCGGCGGGTACTCCTACGAGCAGTACTTC; CDR3: CASTPGGYSYEQYF
size: once; J: TRBJ2-2; V: TRBV19; D: TRBD2; DNA: TGTGCCAGTAGTGTCCGGGGGGAGACCGGGGAGCTGTTTTTT; CDR3: CASSVRGETGELFF
size: .; J: TRBJ1-2; V: TRBV11-2; D: .; DNA: TGTGCCAGCAGCTTTGGTTCGGACAGTCCCTATGGCTACACCTTC; CDR3: CASSFGSDSPYGYTF
size: .; J: TRBJ2-5; V: TRBV27; D: TRBD2; DNA: TGTGCCAGCAGTTTTAGCGGGACGGGGCAAGAGACCCAGTACTTC; CDR3: CASSFSGTGQETQYF
size: .; J: TRBJ2-1; V: TRBV7-8; D: .; DNA: TGTGCCAGCACTTTGGGAGGATCCTACAATGAGCAGTTCTTC; CDR3: CASTLGGSYNEQFF
size: .; J: TRBJ2-6; V: TRBV4-2; D: .; DNA: TGTGCCAGCAGCCTCGTCTCCAAAGGTTACAGTCGGGCCAACGTCCTGACTTTC; CDR3: CASSLVSKGYSRANVLTF
size: .; J: TRBJ2-7; V: TRBV7-9; D: .; DNA: TGTGCCAGCAGCCCCCCGACGGGGGTCCTCGAGCAGTACTTC; CDR3: CASSPPTGVLEQYF
size: .; J: TRBJ2-1; V: TRBV7-2; D: TRBD1; DNA: TGTGCCAGCAGCAACACGGGCAGGGGGACCCATGAGCAGTTCTTC; CDR3: CASSNTGRGTHEQFF
size: .; J: TRBJ2-1; V: TRBV19; D: .; DNA: TGTGCCAGTAGTATAAACACGGGACTCCTTTACAATGAGCAGTTCTTC; CDR3: CASSINTGLLYNEQFF
size: .; J: TRBJ2-5; V: TRBV19; D: TRBD2; DNA: TGTGCCAGTAGTCAATGGGGACTAGAAGAGACCCAGTACTTC; CDR3: CASSQWGLEETQYF